In this sample, the clone carrying this T cell receptor (beta chain) turned up a few times. Its cognate antigen is unknown. Cells designated naive CD8 were CD45RO-negative and were positively selected for CCR7, with terminally differentiated effector memory CD45RA+ cells excluded. The data are from a study of shared clonotypes between healthy human individuals. Notes on the study in general: Richness estimates generally favored naive over memory subsets. Relative to clonotypes present in all four donors, those not shared had lower generation probabilities. Few donors limited the genetic and exposure-history diversity represented.

This table comes from immunoSEQ multiplex PCR, and its TCRdb copy is limited to in-frame clones, with some not included. There are about 800,000 clones in the sample; approximately 96% occur only once, and about 0.22% lies in the top ten. The material sequenced was naive CD8+ T cells sorted from blood. The TCR originated in a man aged 25-40 years in good health.

This CDR3 is CASTHGGTEAFF. The CDR3 DNA reads as TGTGCCAGCACCCACGGAGGGACTGAAGCTTTCTTT. The V call is TRBV2, the J call TRBJ1-1; D gene uncertain. The V gene's germline CDR1 is SNHLY and CDR2 FYNNEI. Deletions cut 7 bases from V and 5 bases from J, with 11 bases between. There are 12 residues in the CDR3.